These T cell receptor beta chains were read from a single sample in a study of blood T cell repertoires in COVID-19. The repertoire was sequenced with immunoSEQ multiplex PCR; TCRdb's copy has only in-frame clones and lacks some. The sample holds approximately 210,000 clones, roughly 82% seen once. Sequenced input: PBMCs or T cells enriched from blood (not recorded which). The receptors come from a man aged 35 to 55 who had recovered from COVID-19. The CDR3 runs from the conserved cysteine through the conserved F or W. Fields, in order: D gene, V gene, clone size, J gene, CDR3 DNA, CDR3 protein. A D gene is named only where the DNA matches it firmly. Expanded clones get a size class; other rows say once, few or many, or leave the size out.

>-|TRBV18|-|TRBJ2-5
TGTGCCAGCTCTATAGAGACCCAGTACTTC
CASSIETQYF
>-|TRBV28|once|TRBJ2-1
TGTGCCAGCAGTTTAACTAGGTTTTGGAATGAGCAGTTCTTC
CASSLTRFWNEQFF
>-|TRBV9|-|TRBJ1-4
TGTGCCAGCAGCCCGCGCGAGGGCGGAAATGAAAAACTGTTTTTT
CASSPREGGNEKLFF
>-|TRBV5-1|-|TRBJ2-3
TGCGCCAGCTCGGTGATTTGGTACACAGATACGCAGTATTTT
CASSVIWYTDTQYF
>TRBD1|TRBV10-3|once|TRBJ2-1
TGTGCTCTAAAGAAGGGGACAGGAGACAATGAGCAGTTCTTC
CALKKGTGDNEQFF
>-|TRBV3-1/TRBV3-2|-|TRBJ2-7
TGTGCCAGCAGCCAAACCTCTTGGGGGCCCTCCTACGAGCAGTACTTC
CASSQTSWGPSYEQYF
>TRBD1|TRBV10-3|-|TRBJ1-5
TGTGCCACAAGGGCCGGGACAGGCCCGGCTAGCAATCAGCCCCAGCATTTT
CATRAGTGPASNQPQHF
>TRBD1|TRBV10-3|-|TRBJ2-3
TGTGCCATCAGTGAGGAGACAGGGGAGAGCACAGATACGCAGTATTTT
CAISEETGESTDTQYF
>TRBD1|TRBV6-5|-|TRBJ1-1
TGTGCCAGCAGTTACCCCGGGACAGGGAACACTGAAGCTTTCTTT
CASSYPGTGNTEAFF
>TRBD2|TRBV7-3|-|TRBJ2-1
TGTGCCAGCAGCTTCGGACTAGCGGGAGTCGATGAGCAGTTCTTC
CASSFGLAGVDEQFF
>-|TRBV3-1/TRBV3-2|-|TRBJ1-3
TGTGCCAGCAGCCAAGTTCAGGCGACCGGCTCTGGAAACACCATATATTTT
CASSQVQATGSGNTIYF
>-|TRBV7-3|-|TRBJ2-1
TGTGCCAGCAGTGTCAGCCCAGGGGCTTACAATGAGCAGTTCTTC
CASSVSPGAYNEQFF
>-|TRBV19|few|TRBJ2-3
TGTGCCAGTGAGGGGCTAGCGAGCACAGATACGCAGTATTTT
CASEGLASTDTQYF
>-|TRBV5-8|-|TRBJ2-1
TGTGCCAGCAGCTCAATAATCCTGCGGGGTGAGCAGTTCTTC
CASSSIILRGEQFF
>-|TRBV11-3|few|TRBJ1-1
TGTGCCAGCAGCTTTGGCCGGAACACTGAAGCTTTCTTT
CASSFGRNTEAFF
>-|TRBV4-2|-|TRBJ2-7
TGTGCCAGCAGCCAAGATCATGGCCTTTCCTGGCAGTACTTC
CASSQDHGLSWQYF
>-|TRBV2|-|TRBJ1-1
TGTGCCAGCAGTGACGGGCAGGGCAACACTGAAGCTTTCTTT
CASSDGQGNTEAFF
>TRBD2|TRBV18|-|TRBJ2-1
TGTGCCAGCTCACCACCGGGGGGGGTACTGGTGAACAATGAGCAGTTCTTC
CASSPPGGVLVNNEQFF
>-|TRBV14|once|TRBJ1-1
TGTGCCAGCAGCCACTCCCAGGGGAAGGGGACAACTGAAGCTTTCTTT
CASSHSQGKGTTEAFF
>TRBD1|TRBV6-5|-|TRBJ1-3
TGTGCCAGCAGTACGGACAGGCACTCTGGAAACACCATATATTTT
CASSTDRHSGNTIYF
>-|TRBV7-8|-|TRBJ1-5
TGTGCCAGCAGCCTAAGCGGGGGGGTGGGCAATCAGCCCCAGCATTTT
CASSLSGGVGNQPQHF
>TRBD1|TRBV25-1|-|TRBJ2-7
TGTGCCAGCAGTGAAACAGGGGGCTCCTACGAGCAGTACTTC
CASSETGGSYEQYF
>TRBD2|TRBV6-5|-|TRBJ2-7
TGTGCCAGCAGTTCCGGCGGGAGAAGGTCCTACGAGCAGTACTTC
CASSSGGRRSYEQYF
>-|TRBV28|-|TRBJ1-5
TGTGCCAGCACACAGGGTATACAGCCCCAGCATTTT
CASTQGIQPQHF
>TRBD2|TRBV5-8|-|TRBJ2-1
TGTGCCAGCAGCTTGGTAGCGACTAGCGGGAGCTCCCTCTACAATGAGCAGTTCTTC
CASSLVATSGSSLYNEQFF
>TRBD1|TRBV6-2/TRBV6-3|-|TRBJ2-2
TGTGCCAGCAGTTACGGACAGGGGATCAGAATGAACACCGGGGAGCTGTTTTTT
CASSYGQGIRMNTGELFF
>TRBD1|TRBV4-2|-|TRBJ1-5
TGTGCCAGCAGCCAAGATGTGTGGGACAGGGGTGAAGTTAGTCAGCCCCAGCATTTT
CASSQDVWDRGEVSQPQHF
>-|TRBV12-3/TRBV12-4|once|TRBJ1-2
TGTGCCAGCAGTTTCGGAGGGACTGGCTACACCTTC
CASSFGGTGYTF
>-|TRBV7-9|-|TRBJ2-7
TGTGCCAGCAGCTTTGAAGGAGGCTCCTACGAGCAGTACTTC
CASSFEGGSYEQYF
>-|TRBV6-5|-|TRBJ1-2
TGTGCCAGCAGTTACTCGGCCCAGGAATACTATGGCTACACCTTC
CASSYSAQEYYGYTF
>-|TRBV6-6|-|TRBJ1-4
TGTGCCAGCAGTCGATCCCGACAGAGTAATGAAAAACTGTTTTTT
CASSRSRQSNEKLFF
>-|TRBV29-1|-|TRBJ2-1
TGCAGCGTTCGAGGGAACTCCTACAATGAGCAGTTCTTC
CSVRGNSYNEQFF
>TRBD2|TRBV6-6|-|TRBJ2-3
TGTGCCAGCAGTCTAAGGGCTTCTAGCGGGAGCACAGATACGCAGTATTTT
CASSLRASSGSTDTQYF
>TRBD1|TRBV6-5|-|TRBJ1-4
TGTGCCAGCAGCACAGGGGCAACTAATGAAAAACTGTTTTTT
CASSTGATNEKLFF
>-|TRBV19|-|TRBJ1-2
TGTGCCAGTAGCTCCAACTATGGCTACACCTTC
CASSSNYGYTF
>-|TRBV21-1|-|TRBJ1-2
TGTGCCAGCAGCACGCGTGAGAGAGGACAGGAAACAACCGGCTACACCTTC
CASSTRERGQETTGYTF
>TRBD2|TRBV19|once|TRBJ2-5
TGTGCCAGTGGTGGACTAGCGGGAGGGGGGGAGACCCAGTACTTC
CASGGLAGGGETQYF
>TRBD1|TRBV18|-|TRBJ2-5
TGTGCCAGCTCACCCAGGGGGCCCAAGGGAGAGACCCAGTACTTC
CASSPRGPKGETQYF